This T cell receptor beta chain was captured by sequencing in a study of T-cell reconstitution after alpha-beta-depleted transplantation in children. This clonotype has at least ten counts. Its specificity is unknown. The ends lost 1 base at V and 1 base at J; junction bases unmatched: 3. The germline gives CDR1 DFQATT, CDR2 SNEGSKA (reference sequence). The CDR3 loop spans 15 amino acids. During its preparation, the TCRbeta library received unique molecular identifiers. TCRdb re-analysed the PCR reads in MiXCR, keeping a single row per CDR3 protein. This table has tens of thousands of distinct CDR3 sequences, 9.2% appearing once. General study findings and limits: Alpha-beta T cells present about two months after transplant were reported to originate from several hundred expanded graft clones. In some patients, recipient T cells and intrathymic progenitors surviving conditioning explained high day-60 diversity. Most T-cell counts and diversity one year after the transplant came from T cells that were newly produced.

The chain couples TRBV20-1 to TRBJ2-2; 7 nucleotides line up with TRBD2. The TCR comes from a male patient aged 2 to 10 who had a stem cell transplant for chronic granulomatous disease, so the T cells may come from the graft donor. The sequencing here drew on PBMCs, mostly from graft donor cells, taken 60 days after TCRalphabeta/CD19-depleted stem cell transplant. The CDR3 DNA is TGCAGTGCTAGAGTGGCTAGCGGGAACACCGGGGAGCTGTTTTTT. This gives the protein CSARVASGNTGELFF.